This T cell receptor (beta chain) was sequenced for a study of type 1 and type 2 diabetes patients. Looking at the study overall: Samples came from type 1 diabetic, type 2 diabetic or nondiabetic people, recruited in China.

Genomic DNA was the PCR template. Amplification of the beta chain CDR3 used 30 forward and 13 reverse multiplex primers. A single record per CDR3 protein comes from TCRdb applying MiXCR to the multiplex PCR reads. Of about 290,000 distinct CDR3 sequences listed, over 45% are singletons. J lost 6 bases, V lost 5 bases, and 5 bases had no gene match. CDR1 is LNHNV and CDR2 is YYDKDF in the germline V gene (reference sequence). CDR3 length equals 14 residues. Each participant gave about 10 milliliters of peripheral blood. The V gene is TRBV15, the J gene TRBJ1-5; 9 bases match TRBD1. This clonotype was obtained from a man between 18 and 29 years old with type 2 diabetes. Material: peripheral blood mononuclear cells (PBMCs). The CDR3 DNA sequence: TGTGCCACCAGCGCGGGACAGGGAGGTCAGCCCCAGCATTTT. Residues: CATSAGQGGQPQHF. The full variable domain, in which reference TRBV15 and TRBJ1-5 provide the parts outside the CDR3, is DAMVIQNPRYQVTQFGKPVTLSCSQTLNHNVMYWYQQKSSQAPKLLFHYYDKDFNNEADTPDNFQSRRPNTSFCFLDIRSPGLGDTAMYLCATSAGQGGQPQHFGDGTRLSIL.